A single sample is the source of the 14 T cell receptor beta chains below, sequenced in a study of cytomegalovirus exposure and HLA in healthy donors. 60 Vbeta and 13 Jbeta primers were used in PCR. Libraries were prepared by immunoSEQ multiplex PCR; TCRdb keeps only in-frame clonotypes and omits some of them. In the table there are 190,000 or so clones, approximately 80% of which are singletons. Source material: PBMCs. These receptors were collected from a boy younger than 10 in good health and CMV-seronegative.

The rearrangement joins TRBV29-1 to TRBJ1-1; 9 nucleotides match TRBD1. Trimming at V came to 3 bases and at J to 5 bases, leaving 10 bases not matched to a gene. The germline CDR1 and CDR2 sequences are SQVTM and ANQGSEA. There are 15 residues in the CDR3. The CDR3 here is CSVEVATGGVTEAFF. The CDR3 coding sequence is TGCAGCGTTGAGGTCGCGACAGGGGGTGTTACTGAAGCTTTCTTT. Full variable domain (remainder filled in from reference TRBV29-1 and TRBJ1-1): SAVISQKPSRDICQRGTSLTIQCQVDSQVTMMFWYRQQPGQSLTLIATANQGSEATYESGFVIDKFPISRPNLTFSTLTVSNMSPEDSSIYLCSVEVATGGVTEAFFGQGTRLTVV.

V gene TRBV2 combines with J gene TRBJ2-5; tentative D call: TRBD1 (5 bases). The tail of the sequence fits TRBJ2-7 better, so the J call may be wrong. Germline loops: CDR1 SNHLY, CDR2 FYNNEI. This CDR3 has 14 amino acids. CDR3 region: CATWHSSGPYEQYF. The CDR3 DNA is TGTGCCACCTGGCACAGCTCAGGGCCCTACGAGCAGTACTTC.

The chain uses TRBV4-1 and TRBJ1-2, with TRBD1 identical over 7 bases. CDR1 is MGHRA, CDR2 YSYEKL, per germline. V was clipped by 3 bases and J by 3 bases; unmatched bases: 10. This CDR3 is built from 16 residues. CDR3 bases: TGCGCCAGCAGCCACCCTCCGGGACAGAGGGACTATGGCTACACCTTC. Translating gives CASSHPPGQRDYGYTF.

CDR3 residues: CATSRDPPSGQYSGANVLTF. CDR3 nucleotide sequence: TGTGCCACCAGCAGAGACCCCCCTAGCGGGCAGTACTCTGGGGCCAACGTCCTGACTTTC. The chain joins TRBV15 to TRBJ2-6, with 8 bases that match TRBD2. CDR3 length: 20 residues. Germline trimming cut 0 bases from V and 0 bases from J; bases unmatched to any gene: 10. In germline, CDR1 is LNHNV, CDR2 YYDKDF (reference sequence).

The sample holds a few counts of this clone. The CDR3 nucleotides are TGTGCCAGCAGTTTGGTCGGGGGCAATCAGCCCCAGCATTTT. Translated: CASSLVGGNQPQHF. The chain is built from TRBV28 and TRBJ1-5; no clear D. This CDR3 spans 14 amino acids. In germline, CDR1 is MDHEN, CDR2 SYDVKM. V shed 3 bases and J shed 2 bases, with 8 bases lying between them.

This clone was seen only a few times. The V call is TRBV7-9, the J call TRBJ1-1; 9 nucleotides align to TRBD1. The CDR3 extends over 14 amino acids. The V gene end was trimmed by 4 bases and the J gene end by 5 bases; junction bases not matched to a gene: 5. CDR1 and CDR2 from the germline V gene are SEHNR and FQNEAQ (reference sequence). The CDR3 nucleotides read TGTGCCAGCAGCTCACAGGGGGCGCGAACTGAAGCTTTCTTT. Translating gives CASSSQGARTEAFF.

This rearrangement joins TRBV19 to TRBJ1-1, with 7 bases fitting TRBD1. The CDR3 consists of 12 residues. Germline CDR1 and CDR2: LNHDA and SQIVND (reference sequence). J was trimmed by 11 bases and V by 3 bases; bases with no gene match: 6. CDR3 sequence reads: CASSISTGAAFF. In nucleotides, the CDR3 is TGTGCCAGTAGTATCAGCACAGGGGCGGCTTTCTTT.

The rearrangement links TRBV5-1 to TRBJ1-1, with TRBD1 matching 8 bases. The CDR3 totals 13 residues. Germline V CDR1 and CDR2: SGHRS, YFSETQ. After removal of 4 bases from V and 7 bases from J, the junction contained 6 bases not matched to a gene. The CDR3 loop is CASSPDRGSEAFF. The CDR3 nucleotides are TGCGCCAGCAGCCCCGACAGGGGTAGTGAAGCTTTCTTT.

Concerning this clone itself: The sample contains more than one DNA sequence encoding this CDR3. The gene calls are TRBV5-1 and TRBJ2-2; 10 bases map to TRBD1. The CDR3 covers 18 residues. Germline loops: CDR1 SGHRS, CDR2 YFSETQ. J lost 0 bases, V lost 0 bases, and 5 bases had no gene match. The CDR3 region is CASSLAKGQGTNTGELFF. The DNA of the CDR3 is TGCGCCAGCAGCTTGGCCAAGGGACAGGGGACGAACACCGGGGAGCTGTTTTTT. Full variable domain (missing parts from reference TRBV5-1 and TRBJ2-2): KAGVTQTPRYLIKTRGQQVTLSCSPISGHRSVSWYQQTPGQGLQFLFEYFSETQRNKGNFPGRFSGRQFSNSRSEMNVSTLELGDSALYLCASSLAKGQGTNTGELFFGEGSRLTVL.

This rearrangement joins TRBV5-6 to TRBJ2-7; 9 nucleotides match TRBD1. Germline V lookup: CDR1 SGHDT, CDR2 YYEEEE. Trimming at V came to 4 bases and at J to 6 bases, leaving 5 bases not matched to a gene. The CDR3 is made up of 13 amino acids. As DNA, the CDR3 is TGTGCCAGCAGCGAAGGGACAGGGTCCGAGCAGTACTTC. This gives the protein CASSEGTGSEQYF. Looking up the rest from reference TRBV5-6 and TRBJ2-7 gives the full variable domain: DAGVTQSPTHLIKTRGQQVTLRCSPKSGHDTVSWYQQALGQGPQFIFQYYEEEERQRGNFPDRFSGHQFPNYSSELNVNALLLGDSALYLCASSEGTGSEQYFGPGTRLTVT.

The CDR3 spells CASSFAGRDTIYF. The CDR3 nucleotides read TGTGCCAGCAGCTTCGCGGGCCGGGACACCATATATTTT. The chain joins TRBV7-3 to TRBJ1-3; no clear D gene. The CDR3 has 13 amino acids. V was pared by 3 bases and J by 8 bases, with 11 bases between. CDR1 is SGHTA, CDR2 FQGTGA, per germline.

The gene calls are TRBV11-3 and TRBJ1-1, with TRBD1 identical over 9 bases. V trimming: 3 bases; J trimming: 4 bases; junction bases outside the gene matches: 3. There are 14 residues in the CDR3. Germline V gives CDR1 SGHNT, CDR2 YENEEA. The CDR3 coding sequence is TGTGCCAGCAGCTTTGGACAGGGGAGCACTGAAGCTTTCTTT. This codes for CASSFGQGSTEAFF.

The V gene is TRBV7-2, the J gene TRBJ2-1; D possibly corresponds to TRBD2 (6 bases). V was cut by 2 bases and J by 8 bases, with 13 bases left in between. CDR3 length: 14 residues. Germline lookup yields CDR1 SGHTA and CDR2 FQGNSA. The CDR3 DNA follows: TGTGCCAGCAGCTTATCTCCTAGCGTCGATGAGCAGTTCTTC. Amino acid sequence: CASSLSPSVDEQFF.

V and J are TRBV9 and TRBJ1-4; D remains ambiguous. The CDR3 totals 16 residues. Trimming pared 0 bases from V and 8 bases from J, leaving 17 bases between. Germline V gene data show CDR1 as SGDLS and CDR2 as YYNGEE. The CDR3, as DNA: TGTGCCAGCAGCGTAGCCCCTGGGTTATCGGGGGAAAAACTGTTTTTT. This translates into CASSVAPGLSGEKLFF.